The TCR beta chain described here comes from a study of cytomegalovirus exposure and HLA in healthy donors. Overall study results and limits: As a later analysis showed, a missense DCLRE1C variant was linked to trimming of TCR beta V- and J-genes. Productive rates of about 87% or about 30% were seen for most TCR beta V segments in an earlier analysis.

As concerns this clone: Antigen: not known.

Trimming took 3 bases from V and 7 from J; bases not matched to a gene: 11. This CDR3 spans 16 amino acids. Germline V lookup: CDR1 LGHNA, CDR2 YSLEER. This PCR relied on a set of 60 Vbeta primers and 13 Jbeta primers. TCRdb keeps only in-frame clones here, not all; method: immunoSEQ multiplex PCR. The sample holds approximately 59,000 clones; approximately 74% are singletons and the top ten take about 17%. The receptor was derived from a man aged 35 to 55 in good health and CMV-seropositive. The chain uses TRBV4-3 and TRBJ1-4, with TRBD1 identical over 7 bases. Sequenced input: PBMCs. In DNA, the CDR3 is TGCGCCAGCAGCCAGGACTTCGGGACAGTCTTTGAAAAACTGTTTTTT. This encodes CASSQDFGTVFEKLFF.